A selection of T cell receptor beta chains follows, all from one sample in a study of blood T cell repertoires in COVID-19. Sequencing was performed with immunoSEQ multiplex PCR; in TCRdb, only in-frame clones are kept and a portion is missing. This table holds some 150,000 clones, roughly 85% found once. Input material: peripheral blood. The source of these receptors is a man in his 70s with acute or convalescent COVID-19. Each CDR3 is given with its conserved first and last residue. A D gene is named only where the DNA matches it firmly. Part of the rows lack a size; the others show once, few, many or a class for expanded clones.

TRBJ2-7 NA NA TRBV11-3 CASLASVSYEQYF TGTGCCAGCCTGGCTAGCGTGTCCTACGAGCAGTACTTC
TRBJ1-6 NA NA TRBV6-5 CASSITENDSPLHF TGTGCCAGCAGTATCACTGAAAACGATTCACCCCTCCACTTT
TRBJ1-1 NA NA TRBV7-8 CASSFRGNTEAFF TGTGCCAGCAGCTTCAGGGGGAACACTGAAGCTTTCTTT
TRBJ2-5 NA TRBD1 TRBV7-7 CASSPDRDGETQYF TGTGCTAGCAGTCCCGACAGGGACGGAGAGACCCAGTACTTC
TRBJ2-1 NA TRBD2 TRBV13 CASSRLTSGRGNEQFF TGTGCCAGCAGTCGCCTGACTAGCGGGAGGGGGAATGAGCAGTTCTTC
TRBJ2-7 few TRBD2 TRBV3-1/TRBV3-2 CASSQDPSGSGEQYF TGTGCCAGCAGCCAAGATCCTAGCGGGAGTGGGGAGCAGTACTTC
TRBJ1-1 NA TRBD1 TRBV5-5 CASSLGDRGPWNTEAFF TGTGCCAGCAGCTTGGGAGACAGGGGGCCGTGGAACACTGAAGCTTTCTTT
TRBJ1-1 once NA TRBV6-5 CASRLPGGNEAFF TGTGCCAGCAGGCTCCCGGGGGGCAATGAAGCTTTCTTT
TRBJ2-5 once NA TRBV28 CASSPPGRGEYQETQYF TGTGCCAGCAGTCCACCAGGGAGGGGGGAGTATCAAGAGACCCAGTACTTC
TRBJ1-5 NA TRBD1 TRBV5-1 CASSFTGVDQPQHF TGCGCCAGCAGCTTCACAGGGGTCGATCAGCCCCAGCATTTT
TRBJ2-2 NA TRBD1 TRBV2 CASRGTGDTGELFF TGTGCCAGCAGAGGGACAGGGGACACCGGGGAGCTGTTTTTT
TRBJ2-7 NA NA TRBV10-3 CAISGGSGSSYEQYF TGTGCCATCAGTGGGGGTAGCGGTAGCTCCTACGAGCAGTACTTC
TRBJ2-3 NA TRBD2 TRBV28 CASSFASGFTDTQYF TGTGCCAGCAGTTTCGCTAGCGGATTCACAGATACGCAGTATTTT
TRBJ2-1 few NA TRBV19 CASSIGTDNEQFF TGTGCCAGTAGTATAGGGACTGACAATGAGCAGTTCTTC
TRBJ2-4 few NA TRBV29-1 CSVGWREADIQYF TGCAGCGTTGGTTGGCGGGAAGCGGACATTCAGTACTTC
TRBJ1-2 NA TRBD1 TRBV19 CASSPTPGQGDYGYTF TGTGCCAGTAGCCCCACCCCAGGACAGGGAGACTATGGCTACACCTTC
TRBJ1-2 NA NA TRBV5-1 CASSSGSQATHNYGYTF TGCGCCAGCAGCTCAGGGTCTCAGGCGACCCATAACTATGGCTACACCTTC
TRBJ2-1 few TRBD2 TRBV6-6 CASSSRTSGGNNEQFF TGTGCCAGCAGTTCGAGGACTAGCGGGGGGAACAATGAGCAGTTCTTC
TRBJ2-3 NA NA TRBV7-2 CASSSPGAGQTYTDTQYF TGTGCCAGCAGCTCTCCAGGGGCCGGACAGACATACACAGATACGCAGTATTTT
TRBJ2-5 NA NA TRBV9 CASSVGVGELNQETQYF TGTGCCAGCAGCGTAGGAGTGGGCGAGCTCAACCAAGAGACCCAGTACTTC
TRBJ2-1 NA NA TRBV19 CASSIQASSSYNEQFF TGTGCCAGTAGTATCCAGGCTAGCTCCTCCTACAATGAGCAGTTCTTC
TRBJ2-7 NA TRBD2 TRBV7-6 CASASGNYEQYF TGTGCCAGTGCTAGCGGGAACTACGAGCAGTACTTC
TRBJ2-7 NA TRBD1 TRBV11-2 CASSLGTGREQYF TGTGCCAGCAGCTTAGGGACAGGGCGCGAGCAGTACTTC
TRBJ1-2 NA NA TRBV4-2 CASSQDWGEVGGYTF TGTGCCAGCAGCCAAGATTGGGGGGAGGTCGGTGGCTACACCTTC
TRBJ1-5 NA NA TRBV19 CASSIGRNQPQHF TGTGCCAGTAGTATAGGCCGGAATCAGCCCCAGCATTTT
TRBJ2-1 NA TRBD2 TRBV15 CATSRDRGGGYNEQFF TGTGCCACCAGCAGAGATCGGGGGGGAGGGTACAATGAGCAGTTCTTC
TRBJ2-7 few NA TRBV6-6 CASSQPGDEQYF TGTGCCAGCAGCCAGCCAGGGGATGAGCAGTACTTC
TRBJ2-1 NA NA TRBV11-1 CASSFRAGRYNEQFF TGTGCCAGCAGCTTCCGAGCGGGCCGCTACAATGAGCAGTTCTTC
TRBJ2-1 NA NA TRBV6-6 CATASQSSYNEQFF TGTGCCACCGCTAGCCAGAGCTCCTACAATGAGCAGTTCTTC
TRBJ2-1 NA TRBD2 TRBV18 CASSPEGLADNEQFF TGTGCCAGCTCACCGGAGGGACTAGCGGACAATGAGCAGTTCTTC
TRBJ2-7 few NA TRBV4-2 CASSQDPSKAGYEQYF TGTGCCAGCAGCCAAGATCCGAGTAAAGCGGGCTACGAGCAGTACTTC
TRBJ2-3 NA TRBD2 TRBV29-1 CSVEQTSGRAPDTQYF TGCAGCGTTGAACAGACTAGCGGGAGGGCCCCAGATACGCAGTATTTT
TRBJ2-4 NA NA TRBV24-1 CATSEGPHQNIQYF TGTGCCACCAGTGAGGGGCCACACCAAAACATTCAGTACTTC
TRBJ2-5 NA TRBD1 TRBV7-2 CASSTSGGPETQYF TGTGCCAGCAGCACCTCAGGGGGTCCAGAGACCCAGTACTTC
TRBJ1-1 NA NA TRBV9 CASSVASNTEAFF TGTGCCAGCAGCGTAGCGAGCAACACTGAAGCTTTCTTT
TRBJ1-1 NA NA TRBV19 CASSLVGGGGSTEAFF TGTGCCAGTAGTCTGGTGGGGGGGGGAGGATCCACTGAAGCTTTCTTT
TRBJ2-5 NA TRBD1 TRBV7-3 CASSAGTGGQETQYF TGTGCCAGCAGCGCCGGGACAGGGGGCCAAGAGACCCAGTACTTC